These 12 T cell receptor beta chains came from one sample sequenced in a study of shared clonotypes between healthy human individuals. Sequencing was performed with immunoSEQ multiplex PCR; in TCRdb, only in-frame clones are kept and a portion is missing. This table holds over a million clones, roughly 80% found once. The sample consisted of memory CD4+ T cells sorted from blood. Subset here: CD45RA-negative fraction. These receptors were taken from a young man in good health.

The chain is built from TRBV5-6 and TRBJ1-2; the D is unclear. Germline CDR1 reads SGHDT; CDR2 reads YYEEEE. The ends were cut back, 4 bases at V and 0 bases at J, with 10 bases in the middle. The CDR3 totals 14 residues. CDR3 DNA: TGTGCCAGCAGCACGCCCGGGGCTAACTATGGCTACACCTTC. Encoded protein: CASSTPGANYGYTF.

The table lists this clone with a count of one. The rearrangement links TRBV7-9 to TRBJ1-4, with D possibly TRBD1 on 6 matching bases. In germline, CDR1 is SEHNR, CDR2 FQNEAQ (reference sequence). Between the trimmed V and J ends, which lost 1 base and 0 bases, there was a span of 15 bases. The CDR3 runs to 18 residues. The CDR3: CASSLDHRVYATNEKLFF. In nucleotides, the CDR3 is TGTGCCAGCAGCTTAGATCACAGGGTTTACGCAACTAATGAAAAACTGTTTTTT.

The chain recombines TRBV10-3 with TRBJ2-2, with D possibly being TRBD2 (6 bases). Germline V gives CDR1 ENHRY, CDR2 SYGVKD. CDR3 length: 15 residues. V was shortened by 6 bases and J by 4 bases, with 15 bases between the two germline ends. CDR3 amino acids: CAIRTGEAGTGELFF. CDR3 bases: TGTGCCATCAGGACCGGGGAAGCGGGCACCGGGGAGCTGTTTTTT.

The chain joins TRBV10-3 to TRBJ2-3, with 8 nucleotides matching TRBD1. The CDR3 length is 15 residues. Germline CDR1 reads ENHRY; CDR2 reads SYGVKD. With V trimmed by 3 bases and J by 3 bases, 5 bases remained unmatched. CDR3 nucleotides: TGTGCCATCAGTGACGGTACAGGGGGAACAGATACGCAGTATTTT. Translating it yields CAISDGTGGTDTQYF.

V and J are TRBV28 and TRBJ1-1; D ambiguous. The germline V gene encodes CDR1 MDHEN and CDR2 SYDVKM. Trimming shortened V by 5 bases and J by 0 bases, and 10 bases separated the two germline ends. CDR3 length: 14 amino acids. CDR3 residues: CASSAPVMNTEAFF. The CDR3, as DNA: TGTGCCAGCAGTGCCCCAGTGATGAACACTGAAGCTTTCTTT.

The chain recombines TRBV5-4 with TRBJ1-1; no firm D call. The CDR3 has 17 residues. Germline CDR1 reads SGHNT; CDR2 reads YYREEE (reference sequence). The ends were cut back, 9 bases at V and 4 bases at J, with 28 bases in the middle. The DNA for the CDR3 is TGTGCCACCCAACAAGGGAAGTGGCAAGGTCGGAGCACTGAAGCTTTCTTT. Translated: CATQQGKWQGRSTEAFF.

The chain combines TRBV7-9 with TRBJ2-1, with TRBD2 identical over 15 bases. CDR1 and CDR2 (germline): SEHNR, FQNEAQ (reference sequence). The CDR3 is 17 amino acids. V shed 6 bases, J shed 5 bases, and the junction held 8 bases outside the gene matches. The chain's CDR3 is CASRLGTSGGPNNEQFF. The CDR3 DNA reads TGTGCCAGCAGACTCGGGACTAGCGGGGGGCCAAACAATGAGCAGTTCTTC.

This chain uses TRBV30 with TRBJ2-2; 7 nucleotides line up with TRBD2. V gave up 5 bases and J gave up 9 bases; unmatched junction bases: 6. Looked up from germline, CDR1 is GTSNPN and CDR2 is SVGIG (reference sequence). This CDR3 is built from 12 residues. The CDR3 loop reads CAWGTNSRELFF. The CDR3 nucleotides are TGTGCCTGGGGGACTAATTCTAGGGAGCTGTTTTTT.

DNA of the CDR3: TGTGCCAGCAGTTTAAAGGGACTCTCCTACGAGCAGTACTTC. Its protein is CASSLKGLSYEQYF. The chain couples TRBV27 to TRBJ2-7; the D gene is possibly TRBD2 (6 bases). Trimming took off 2 bases at V and 0 bases at J, with 8 bases between the two ends. The V gene's germline CDR1 is MNHEY and CDR2 SMNVEV (reference sequence). The CDR3 totals 14 residues.

The J gene is TRBJ1-1, the V gene TRBV6-1; D unclear. CDR1 is MNHNS and CDR2 is SASEGT in the germline V gene. V lost 5 bases and J 1 base, leaving 8 bases between the germline ends. The CDR3 length is 13 residues. CDR3 nucleotide sequence: TGTGCCAGCAGTCTCGAGCAGAACACTGAAGCTTTCTTT. Translation: CASSLEQNTEAFF.

Only a few counts were recorded for this clone. Sequence at one end of the junction differs from germline and may be a read error. The chain combines TRBV28 with TRBJ1-5, with D hard to call. Germline values: CDR1 MDHEN, CDR2 SYDVKM. The CDR3 has 13 residues. The CDR3 region is CASNLGWSQPQHF. Written as DNA, the CDR3 is TGTGCCAGCAATTTAGGATGGAGTCAGCCCCAGCATTTT.

This clone turned up a few times. Other DNA sequences in the sample encode the same CDR3. This chain joins TRBV10-3 and TRBJ2-3, with 12 bases matching TRBD2. J lost 3 bases, V lost 8 bases, and 0 bases had no gene match. The CDR3 is 13 residues long. Germline V CDR1 and CDR2: ENHRY, SYGVKD. DNA of the CDR3: TGTGCCATCGGACTAGCGGGAACAGATACGCAGTATTTT. This encodes CAIGLAGTDTQYF.